The 27 T cell receptor beta chains in this list originate from one sample, sequenced in a study of CD4 and CD8 cells across lung adenocarcinoma regions. TCRdb reprocessed the PCR reads with MiXCR, giving one entry per CDR3 protein. The data show 20,000 to 25,000 distinct CDR3 sequences, roughly half seen once. Sequencing input: CD8+ T cells from the center of a lung tumor. The receptors originated from a female donor with lung adenocarcinoma. The CD4 and CD8 labels of this study may be unreliable.

A few counts support this clonotype. The chain has TRBV7-2 and TRBJ1-2; TRBD1 matches at 12 bases. Germline trimming cut 5 bases from V and 0 bases from J; bases unmatched to any gene: 10. Germline CDR1 SGHTA, CDR2 FQGNSA. There are 18 residues in the CDR3. CDR3 in amino acids: CASSVAPGTGGTNYGYTF. For the CDR3, the DNA is TGTGCCAGCAGCGTCGCCCCCGGGACAGGGGGCACTAACTATGGCTACACCTTC.

V usage is TRBV7-2 and J usage is TRBJ1-3, with unresolved D. Trimming stripped 1 base from V and 3 bases from J, with 10 bases between. Germline CDR1 reads SGHTA; CDR2 reads FQGNSA. The CDR3 totals 15 residues. CDR3 nucleotide sequence: TGTGCCAGCAGCTTAGTTTCGGGGTTTGGAAACACCATATATTTT. Protein product: CASSLVSGFGNTIYF.

This clonotype was seen a handful of times. The genes are TRBV3-1 and TRBJ2-1; D not resolved. Germline CDR1 reads LGHDT; CDR2 reads YNNKEL (reference sequence). The CDR3 contains 14 residues. V lost 1 base, J lost 9 bases, and 13 bases lay in between. The CDR3 DNA follows: TGTGCCAGCAGCCAAGGACGGCACTCGGTTGAGCAGTTCTTC. Translating gives CASSQGRHSVEQFF.

This clonotype has a handful of counts. Germline is not matched at one junction end, which may reflect a read error. The chain links TRBV6-1 to TRBJ1-4, with D possibly matching TRBD1 (6 bases). The CDR3 loop spans 14 amino acids. CDR1 and CDR2 (germline): MNHNS, SASEGT. Here the CDR3 DNA reads TGTGCCAGCAGTGAAGACCCACCGGGGACATGGCTCCGTTTT. Residues: CASSEDPPGTWLRF.

In regard to this clonotype: The conserved closing phenylalanine or tryptophan is absent in this CDR3, likely reflecting a read error. V and J are TRBV27 and TRBJ2-3; the D gene is possibly TRBD1 (5 bases). Between the trimmed V and J ends, which lost 2 bases and 4 bases, there was a span of 10 bases. Germline CDR1 reads MNHEY; CDR2 reads SMNVEV (reference sequence). The CDR3 length is 14 residues. CDR3 protein: CASSLGAGPDTQYS. In DNA, the CDR3 is TGTGCCAGCAGTTTAGGGGCAGGTCCAGATACGCAGTATTCG.

V is TRBV6-1 and J is TRBJ2-5; D might be TRBD2 (6 bases). CDR1 MNHNS and CDR2 SASEGT come from the germline V gene. The CDR3 loop spans 16 amino acids. The ends were cut back, 8 bases at V and 11 bases at J, with 30 bases in the middle. The CDR3 spells CASAGLGGSGSDTQYF. In nucleotides, the CDR3 is TGTGCCAGCGCGGGACTCGGGGGAAGTGGCTCAGATACGCAGTACTTC.

This clonotype was observed a handful of times. V usage is TRBV28 and J usage is TRBJ2-2; 7 nucleotides match TRBD1. Looked up from germline, CDR1 is MDHEN and CDR2 is SYDVKM. The V gene end was trimmed by 1 base and the J gene end by 1 base; junction bases not matched to a gene: 3. The length of the CDR3 is 16 residues. The CDR3: CASSLSPGGNTGELFF. DNA for the CDR3: TGTGCCAGCAGTTTATCCCCAGGGGGGAACACCGGGGAGCTGTTTTTT. Looking up the rest from reference TRBV28 and TRBJ2-2 gives the full variable domain: DVKVTQSSRYLVKRTGEKVFLECVQDMDHENMFWYRQDPGLGLRLIYFSYDVKMKEKGDIPEGYSVSREKKERFSLILESASTNQTSMYLCASSLSPGGNTGELFFGEGSRLTVL.

This chain joins TRBV6-1 and TRBJ2-1; possibly TRBD2 for D (5 bases). The length of the CDR3 is 13 residues. V was clipped by 3 bases and J by 10 bases, with 13 bases between them. Germline lookup yields CDR1 MNHNS and CDR2 SASEGT. CDR3 protein: CASSDVLTGEQFF. Written as DNA, the CDR3 is TGTGCCAGCAGTGACGTGTTAACGGGAGAGCAGTTCTTC.

For this clonotype: Since the CDR3 does not end with the conserved phenylalanine or tryptophan, this likely comes from a read error. V usage is TRBV5-1 and J usage is TRBJ2-1; 13 bases are a match to TRBD2. The DNA end lines up better with TRBJ2-7; the J call may be wrong. This CDR3 comprises 16 residues. Germline CDR1 SGHRS, CDR2 YFSETQ. CDR3 amino acids: CASSTRTSGSFDEQYC. In nucleotides, the CDR3 is TGCGCCAGCAGCACTCGGACTAGCGGGAGTTTCGACGAGCAGTACTGC.

Points on this clonotype: Relative to the germline gene, one junction end is altered; a read error may explain this. This chain joins TRBV27 and TRBJ2-4; D remains ambiguous. The CDR3 is 13 residues long. Per the germline V gene, CDR1 is MNHEY and CDR2 is SMNVEV (reference sequence). The CDR3: CAGRGFVENIQTF. The CDR3 DNA reads TGTGCCGGCAGAGGCTTTGTAGAAAACATTCAGACTTTC.

In nucleotides, the CDR3 is TGTGCCAGCAGTTCGTTGGGGTCGAACTCTGGATATTTCTTT. Encoded protein: CASSSLGSNSGYFF. V usage is TRBV27 and J usage is TRBJ1-1; no clear D. The CDR3 runs 14 residues. The V gene's germline CDR1 is MNHEY and CDR2 SMNVEV (reference sequence). Trimming left V 4 bases short and J 13 bases short, with 22 bases between.

Concerning this clonotype itself: A read error may produce the germline difference seen at one junction end. This chain joins TRBV10-3 and TRBJ2-4, with D maybe TRBD2 (6 bases). CDR1 ENHRY and CDR2 SYGVKD come from the germline V gene. This CDR3 has 15 amino acids. CDR3 residues: CASSEGPGAENMQYF. CDR3 bases: TGTGCCAGCAGTGAGGGACCGGGAGCCGAAAACATGCAGTACTTC.

This clonotype was seen repeatedly, ten times or more. The V gene is TRBV27, the J gene TRBJ1-1, with D perhaps TRBD1 (5 bases). CDR1 is MNHEY and CDR2 is SMNVEV in the germline V gene (reference sequence). Trimming pared 4 bases from V and 4 bases from J, leaving 13 bases between. The CDR3 runs 14 residues. The CDR3 is CASSSPQRGTEAFF. CDR3 bases: TGTGCCAGCAGTTCCCCACAGAGGGGCACTGAAGCTTTCTTT.

This clonotype was counted at least ten times. This chain joins TRBV4-1 and TRBJ2-1, with D maybe TRBD2 (5 bases). Per the germline V gene, CDR1 is MGHRA and CDR2 is YSYEKL. V lost 5 bases, J lost 7 bases, and 12 bases lay in between. This CDR3 has 13 residues. The CDR3 loop reads CASSYPLANEQFF. For the CDR3, the DNA is TGCGCCAGCAGCTACCCCTTAGCGAATGAGCAGTTCTTC.

J is TRBJ2-1 and V is TRBV4-1, with unresolved D. CDR1 MGHRA and CDR2 YSYEKL come from the germline V gene. The CDR3 length is 14 residues. Trimming left V 1 base short and J 5 bases short, with 9 bases between. CDR3: CASSQVTGDNEQFF. The DNA for the CDR3 is TGCGCCAGCAGCCAAGTTACTGGGGACAATGAGCAGTTCTTC.

This clonotype has at least ten counts. The V call is TRBV15, the J call TRBJ2-5, with a possible D match to TRBD1 (5 bases). The V gene lost 3 bases and the J gene lost 1 base, with 12 bases spanning the gap. Per the germline V gene, CDR1 is LNHNV and CDR2 is YYDKDF (reference sequence). The CDR3 length is 15 residues. The DNA of the CDR3 is TGTGCCACCAGCAGGGACATCGGACCCCAAGAGACCCAGTACTTC. It yields the protein CATSRDIGPQETQYF.

The CDR3: CASSGPFGNTQYF. In DNA, the CDR3 is TGTGCCAGCAGTGGTCCATTCGGTAATACGCAGTATTTT. The J gene is TRBJ2-3, the V gene TRBV6-1; the D is unclear. With 4 bases removed from V and 7 bases from J, the gap between germline ends came to 12 bases. This CDR3 contains 13 residues. Looked up from germline, CDR1 is MNHNS and CDR2 is SASEGT.

In this sample, this clonotype turned up many times. The V and J genes are TRBV11-2 and TRBJ2-1; 14 positions agree with TRBD2. Looked up from germline, CDR1 is SGHAT and CDR2 is FQNNGV. J lost 9 bases, V lost 5 bases, and 12 bases had no gene match. This CDR3 region has 17 residues. CDR3 DNA sequence: TGTGCCAGCAGCAGAACCGGGACTAGCGGGAGAAAGGCTGAGCAGTTCTTC. Residues: CASSRTGTSGRKAEQFF.

The rearrangement uses TRBV7-2 and TRBJ2-5, with 7 bases aligning to TRBD1. The J call could be wrong; TRBJ2-7 is a better fit for the DNA end. The germline V gene encodes CDR1 SGHTA and CDR2 FQGNSA. The CDR3 sequence is 14 residues long. The CDR3 protein is CASSQGEGAGEQYF. CDR3 nucleotide sequence: TGTGCCAGCAGCCAGGGAGAGGGGGCTGGCGAGCAGTACTTC.

This chain connects TRBV27 to TRBJ2-3, with 12 bases identical to TRBD2. TRBJ2-1 matches the DNA end more closely, so the J call is doubtful. CDR3 size: 14 residues. CDR1 and CDR2 (germline): MNHEY, SMNVEV (reference sequence). The CDR3: CASKRLAGVNEQFF. DNA for the CDR3: TGTGCCAGCAAGCGACTAGCGGGGGTAAATGAGCAGTTCTTC.

This clonotype turned up a few times. One end of the junction is discordant with germline, which a read error may explain. This chain links TRBV6-6 with TRBJ2-5, with D possibly called TRBD1 or TRBD2 (7 bases each). The CDR3 spans 14 residues. CDR1 and CDR2 (germline): MNHNY, SVGAGI (reference sequence). CDR3 in DNA: TGTGCGGGCAGGGGGGGCAGGGCCCAAGGGACGCAGTACTTT. This sequence encodes CAGRGGRAQGTQYF.

The chain uses TRBV30 and TRBJ2-1, with D possibly TRBD2 on 6 matching bases. V lost 0 bases and J lost 9, with 15 bases in between. The CDR3 extends over 14 amino acids. Germline-derived CDR1 and CDR2 are GTSNPN and SVGIG (reference sequence). The CDR3, as DNA: TGTGCCTGGAGTGTATACGCGGGAATAAGTGAGCAGTTCTTC. This gives the protein CAWSVYAGISEQFF.

This clonotype turned up a few times. The chain joins TRBV4-1 to TRBJ2-1, with 9 bases aligning to TRBD2. The CDR3 is made up of 16 amino acids. With V trimmed by 2 bases and J by 8 bases, 10 bases remained unmatched. CDR1 and CDR2 (germline): MGHRA, YSYEKL. The CDR3 DNA is TGCGCCAGCAGCCAAACGACTAGCGGCGGAGGGGATGAGCAGTTCTTC. Encoded protein: CASSQTTSGGGDEQFF.

This clonotype was counted between two and nine times. The genes are TRBV5-1 and TRBJ2-1, with 7 bases lining up with TRBD1. The J call may be mistaken, given a closer DNA end match to TRBJ2-7. The germline CDR1 and CDR2 sequences are SGHRS and YFSETQ. The CDR3 totals 15 residues. CDR3 DNA sequence: TGCGCCAGCAGCTATAGAGGGGGCTTCTCCTACGAGCAGTACTTC. As protein: CASSYRGGFSYEQYF.

The chain uses TRBV27 and TRBJ2-3; D gene ambiguous. V dropped 0 bases and J dropped 5 bases, with 9 bases sitting between them. The CDR3 is 14 residues long. CDR1 and CDR2 (germline): MNHEY, SMNVEV (reference sequence). CDR3 sequence reads: CASSLSPDQDTQYF. CDR3 in DNA: TGTGCCAGCAGTTTATCTCCAGATCAAGATACGCAGTATTTT.

The chain recombines TRBV10-3 with TRBJ2-3, with D perhaps matching TRBD1 or TRBD2 (6 bases each). CDR1 is ENHRY, CDR2 SYGVKD, per germline. CDR3 length: 15 residues. The V end was cut by 11 bases, the J end by 5 bases, with 23 bases between. The CDR3 here is CAVGVGGGDVDTQYF. CDR3 bases: TGTGCCGTGGGGGTGGGGGGCGGTGACGTAGATACGCAGTATTTT.

This clonotype was counted a few times. The chain carries TRBV7-2 and TRBJ2-7, with 8 positions matching TRBD1. The germline V gene has CDR1 SGHTA and CDR2 FQGNSA. The ends lost 5 bases at V and 2 bases at J; junction bases unmatched: 5. There are 14 residues in the CDR3. This CDR3 reads CASSTGTGPYEQYF. The CDR3 nucleotides read TGTGCCAGCAGCACCGGGACAGGTCCCTACGAGCAGTACTTC.